This note documents a single T cell receptor beta chain sequence. The entry originates in a study of T cells in Graves' hyperthyroidism and ophthalmopathy. The V gene lost 6 bases and the J gene lost 4 bases, with 12 bases spanning the gap. The germline CDR1 and CDR2 sequences are MRHNA and SNTAGT. There are 13 residues in the CDR3. Amplified TCR beta CDR3 regions came from RNA transcripts. An initial round of RT-PCR targeting the TCR CDR3 relied on the HTBI primer set. TCRdb analysed the multiplex PCR reads with MiXCR anew, one entry per CDR3 protein. The sample has around 500,000 distinct CDR3 sequences; approximately 23% are singletons.

Material for sequencing was blood. The chain links TRBV6-4 to TRBJ1-1; D gene ambiguous. The receptor's source is a woman in her seventies with Graves' ophthalmopathy. The CDR3 DNA reads as TGTGCCAGCAGGGACGTGGAAGGCACTGAAGCTTTCTTT. The encoded protein is CASRDVEGTEAFF.